This T cell receptor (beta chain) originates from a study of OX40 agonist ivuxolimab in advanced cancers. On the study more broadly: Hepatocellular carcinoma, melanoma, renal cell or head and neck cancer occurred in dose-escalation patients. Partial response was recorded in three patients: one hepatocellular carcinoma and two cutaneous melanoma cases.

Generated by immunoSEQ multiplex PCR, the TCRdb table keeps only in-frame clones and is missing some. The sample carries around 50,000 clones, 85% recorded once. The sampling schedule covered blood at baseline, cycle 4 day 1, and cycle 7 day 1. The V and J ends lost 0 bases and 3 bases respectively, with 12 bases between them. Germline CDR1 SGDLS, CDR2 YYNGEE. The CDR3 covers 15 residues. This TCR was sampled from an adult with an advanced solid tumor such as melanoma, head and neck, liver or kidney cancer. This material consisted of CD4+ or CD8+ T cells sorted from blood, taken in a trial of the OX40 agonist ivuxolimab. This chain joins TRBV9 and TRBJ1-2; possibly TRBD1 for D (6 bases). This CDR3 is CASSVVSGHHYGYTF. CDR3 nucleotides: TGTGCCAGCAGCGTAGTTTCGGGACATCACTATGGCTACACCTTC.